This entry describes one T cell receptor beta chain. Its antigen is not known. Collected material from alopecia areata patients comprised lesional scalp punch biopsies and peripheral blood. TCR sequencing used cDNA made by reverse transcription of extracted RNA. Sequencing used immunoSEQ multiplex PCR; TCRdb keeps in-frame clones, though not all of them. The sample holds roughly 130,000 clones, roughly 54% seen once. This specimen belongs to a study of CD8+ T cells in alopecia areata. Findings of the study overall: Higher clonality and more expanded CD8+ clones appeared in lesional than normal scalp. Among patients, TCR sharing was less clear than in mice, a difference possibly due in part to HLA diversity in the patient population.

The CDR3 sequence is 17 residues long. Germline lookup yields CDR1 LNHDA and CDR2 SQIVND (reference sequence). V lost 4 bases and J 0 bases, leaving 16 bases between the germline ends. The source is a human donor with alopecia areata. J is TRBJ2-1 and V is TRBV19; D remains unclear. The starting material was CD4+ T cells sorted from blood, obtained at week 0. The CDR3 sequence is CASSTDDGGVSYNEQFF. The CDR3 DNA sequence: TGTGCCAGTAGTACCGATGATGGTGGGGTCTCCTACAATGAGCAGTTCTTC.